This TCR beta chain was identified in a study of regulatory T cells in long-lasting Graves disease. Looking at the study overall: Antithyroid drugs had been given to newly diagnosed Graves' patients for under 3 months.

This CDR3 comprises 15 residues. Per germline, CDR1 SGHRS and CDR2 YFSETQ. V lost 0 bases and J lost 5, with 13 bases in between. According to the study, TCR beta libraries were built with iRepertoire HTBI primers and CDR3-region Arm-PCR. From the multiplex PCR reads, TCRdb called clonotypes with MiXCR, one entry per CDR3 protein. Among about 560,000 distinct CDR3 sequences listed, roughly 16% were seen once. As for time point: newly diagnosed GD, antithyroid drugs for less than 3 months. Making the TCR library involved RNA that had been extracted from PBMCs. The sample holds a few counts of this clonotype. The sample was also reused in another study, on T cells in Graves' hyperthyroidism and ophthalmopathy. That paper notes: With a duration under 2 months, the hyperthyroidism was newly diagnosed in patients aged 18 to 65.

Sequencing used peripheral blood mononuclear cells (PBMCs), obtained at new diagnosis, from a patient treated with antithyroid drugs. The sequence came from a man between 18 and 29 years old with Graves disease. The gene calls are TRBV5-1 and TRBJ2-3; D not resolved. The CDR3 DNA is TGCGCCAGCAGCTTGGGTCAGCTTAACGGAGATACGCAGTATTTT. It encodes CASSLGQLNGDTQYF. Combining the CDR3 with reference TRBV5-1 and TRBJ2-3 gives the whole variable domain KAGVTQTPRYLIKTRGQQVTLSCSPISGHRSVSWYQQTPGQGLQFLFEYFSETQRNKGNFPGRFSGRQFSNSRSEMNVSTLELGDSALYLCASSLGQLNGDTQYFGPGTRLTVL.